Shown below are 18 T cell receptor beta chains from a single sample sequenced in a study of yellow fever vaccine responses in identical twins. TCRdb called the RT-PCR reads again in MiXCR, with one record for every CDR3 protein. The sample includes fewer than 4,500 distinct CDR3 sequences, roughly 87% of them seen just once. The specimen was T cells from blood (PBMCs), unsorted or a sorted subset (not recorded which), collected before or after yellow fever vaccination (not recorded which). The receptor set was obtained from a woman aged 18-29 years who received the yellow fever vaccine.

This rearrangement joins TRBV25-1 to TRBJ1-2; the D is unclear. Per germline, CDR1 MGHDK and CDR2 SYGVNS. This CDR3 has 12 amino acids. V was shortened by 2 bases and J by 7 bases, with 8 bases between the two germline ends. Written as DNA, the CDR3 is TGTGCCAGCAGTGAACCCGGTGTTGGCTACACCTTC. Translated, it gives CASSEPGVGYTF.

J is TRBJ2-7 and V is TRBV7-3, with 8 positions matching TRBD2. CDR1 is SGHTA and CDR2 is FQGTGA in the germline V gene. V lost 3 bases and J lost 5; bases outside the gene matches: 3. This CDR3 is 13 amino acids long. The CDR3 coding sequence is TGTGCCAGCAGCTTCGGCGGGGGGAACGAGCAGTACTTC. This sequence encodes CASSFGGGNEQYF.

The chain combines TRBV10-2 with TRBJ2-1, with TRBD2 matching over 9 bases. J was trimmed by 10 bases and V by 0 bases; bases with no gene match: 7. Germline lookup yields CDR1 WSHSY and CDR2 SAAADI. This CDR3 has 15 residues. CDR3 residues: CASSESLAGAFEQFF. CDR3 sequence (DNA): TGCGCCAGCAGTGAGTCACTAGCGGGTGCTTTCGAGCAGTTCTTC.

DNA for the CDR3: TGCGCCAGCAGTAACATGAACACTGAAGCTTTCTTT. Its translation: CASSNMNTEAFF. This rearrangement joins TRBV10-1 to TRBJ1-1; D unresolved. Trimming cost V 5 bases and J 0 bases, with 4 bases left between them. Germline V gene data show CDR1 as WNHNN and CDR2 as SYGVQD (reference sequence). The CDR3 covers 12 residues.

The DNA for the CDR3 is TGCAGCGTTACAGGGGGTTACTCCTACGAGCAGTACTTC. Its translation is CSVTGGYSYEQYF. The chain uses TRBV29-1 and TRBJ2-7; 8 nucleotides align to TRBD1. Germline V lookup: CDR1 SQVTM, CDR2 ANQGSEA. V dropped 5 bases and J dropped 0; count of bases not matched to a gene: 3. The CDR3 spans 13 residues.

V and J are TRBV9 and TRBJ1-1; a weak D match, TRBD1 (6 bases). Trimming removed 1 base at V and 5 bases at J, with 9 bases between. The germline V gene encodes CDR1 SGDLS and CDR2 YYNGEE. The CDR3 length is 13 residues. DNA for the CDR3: TGTGCCAGCAGCGTAAGGGGGGGAACTGAAGCTTTCTTT. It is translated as CASSVRGGTEAFF.

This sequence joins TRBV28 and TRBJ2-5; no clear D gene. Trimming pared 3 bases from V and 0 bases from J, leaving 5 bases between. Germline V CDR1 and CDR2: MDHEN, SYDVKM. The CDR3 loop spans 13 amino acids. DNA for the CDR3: TGTGCCAGCAGTTTGATGAACCAAGAGACCCAGTACTTC. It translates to CASSLMNQETQYF. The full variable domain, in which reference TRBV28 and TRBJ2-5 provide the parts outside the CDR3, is DVKVTQSSRYLVKRTGEKVFLECVQDMDHENMFWYRQDPGLGLRLIYFSYDVKMKEKGDIPEGYSVSREKKERFSLILESASTNQTSMYLCASSLMNQETQYFGPGTRLLVL.

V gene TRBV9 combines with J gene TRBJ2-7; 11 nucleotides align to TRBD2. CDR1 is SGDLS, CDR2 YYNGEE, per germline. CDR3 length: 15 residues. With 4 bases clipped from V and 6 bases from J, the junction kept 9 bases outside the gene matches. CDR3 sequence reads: CASSLSGTSGGEQYF. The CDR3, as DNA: TGTGCCAGCAGCCTTAGTGGGACTAGCGGTGGCGAGCAGTACTTC.

The CDR3 is CASSVGTNNEQFF. The CDR3 bases are TGTGCCAGCAGTGTGGGGACTAACAATGAGCAGTTCTTC. The chain links TRBV2 to TRBJ2-1; 7 positions match TRBD2. CDR3 length: 13 amino acids. Germline CDR1 is SNHLY and CDR2 is FYNNEI. Trimming cost V 4 bases and J 5 bases; bases outside gene matches: 2.

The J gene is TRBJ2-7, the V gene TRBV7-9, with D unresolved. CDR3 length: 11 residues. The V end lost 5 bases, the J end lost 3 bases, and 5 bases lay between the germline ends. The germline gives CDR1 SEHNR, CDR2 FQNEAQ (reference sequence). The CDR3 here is CASSPNYEQYF. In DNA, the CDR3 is TGTGCCAGCAGCCCAAACTACGAGCAGTACTTC.

DNA for the CDR3: TGTGCCAGCAGCTTAATGTGGGCCGGAACCTACGAGCAGTACTTC. It encodes CASSLMWAGTYEQYF. The chain carries TRBV7-3 and TRBJ2-7; D remains unclear. Germline V gene sequence: CDR1 SGHTA, CDR2 FQGTGA. This CDR3 spans 15 amino acids. V gave up 1 base and J gave up 2 bases, with 12 bases separating them. Supplemented by reference TRBV7-3 and TRBJ2-7, the full variable domain reads GAGVSQTPSNKVTEKGKYVELRCDPISGHTALYWYRQSLGQGPEFLIYFQGTGAADDSGLPNDRFFAVRPEGSVSTLKIQRTERGDSAVYLCASSLMWAGTYEQYFGPGTRLTVT.

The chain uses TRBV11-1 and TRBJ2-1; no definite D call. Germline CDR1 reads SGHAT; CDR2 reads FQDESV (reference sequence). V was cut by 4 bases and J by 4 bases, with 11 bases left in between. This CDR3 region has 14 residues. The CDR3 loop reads CASSSHDGYNEQFF. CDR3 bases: TGTGCCAGCAGCTCCCATGACGGATACAATGAGCAGTTCTTC. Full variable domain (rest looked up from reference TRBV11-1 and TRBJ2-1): EAEVAQSPRYKITEKSQAVAFWCDPISGHATLYWYRQILGQGPELLVQFQDESVVDDSQLPKDRFSAERLKGVDSTLKIQPAELGDSAMYLCASSSHDGYNEQFFGPGTRLTVL.

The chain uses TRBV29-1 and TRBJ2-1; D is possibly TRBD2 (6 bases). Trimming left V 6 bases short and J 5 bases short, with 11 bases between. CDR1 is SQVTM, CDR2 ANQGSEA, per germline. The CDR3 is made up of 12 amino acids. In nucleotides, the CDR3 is TGCAGCGTCCCGACTAGAAACAATGAGCAGTTCTTC. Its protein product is CSVPTRNNEQFF.

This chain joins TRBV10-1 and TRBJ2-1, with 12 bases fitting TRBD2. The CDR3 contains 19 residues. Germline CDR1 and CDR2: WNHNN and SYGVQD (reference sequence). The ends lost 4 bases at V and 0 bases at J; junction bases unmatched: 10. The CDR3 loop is CASSVSASGGASSYNEQFF. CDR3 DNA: TGCGCCAGCAGTGTGTCGGCTAGCGGGGGGGCGAGCTCCTACAATGAGCAGTTCTTC.

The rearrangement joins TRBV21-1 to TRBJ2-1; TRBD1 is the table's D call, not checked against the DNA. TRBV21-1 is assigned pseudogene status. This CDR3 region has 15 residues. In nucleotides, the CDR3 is TGTGCCAGCATCTACCGGGACAGGGAGGACAATGAGCAGTTCTTC. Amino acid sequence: CASIYRDREDNEQFF.

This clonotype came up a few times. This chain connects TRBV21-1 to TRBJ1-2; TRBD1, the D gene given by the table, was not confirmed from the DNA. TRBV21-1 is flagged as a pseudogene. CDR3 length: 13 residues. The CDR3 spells CASSLNRVYGYTF. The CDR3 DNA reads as TGTGCCAGCAGCCTCAACAGGGTCTATGGCTACACCTTC.

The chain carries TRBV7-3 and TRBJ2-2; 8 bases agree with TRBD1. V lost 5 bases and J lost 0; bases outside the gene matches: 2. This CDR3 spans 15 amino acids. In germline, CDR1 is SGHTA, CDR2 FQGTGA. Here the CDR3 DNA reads TGTGCCAGCAGCGCGACAGGGGCGAACACCGGGGAGCTGTTTTTT. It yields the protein CASSATGANTGELFF.

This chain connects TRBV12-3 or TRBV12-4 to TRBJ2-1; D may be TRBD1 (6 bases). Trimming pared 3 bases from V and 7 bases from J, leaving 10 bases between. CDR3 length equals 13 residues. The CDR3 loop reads CASSFYRENEQFF. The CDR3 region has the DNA TGTGCCAGCAGTTTTTACAGGGAAAATGAGCAGTTCTTC.